Given below is one T cell receptor (beta chain) in context. Antigen: not known. This specimen belongs to a study of Ad26.COV2.S vaccination and SARS-CoV-2 variants. Generated by immunoSEQ multiplex PCR, the TCRdb table keeps only in-frame clones and is missing some. The sample holds hundreds of thousands of clones, roughly 90% seen once. V lost 0 bases, J lost 1 base, and 9 bases stayed unmatched. Looked up from germline, CDR1 is SGHRS and CDR2 is YFSETQ. The CDR3 extends over 17 amino acids. The study's findings and limits: Among vaccine recipients, spike-specific TCR breadth exceeded that of placebo recipients. There was reportedly substantial breadth in spike-specific CD8+ and CD4+ T cell responses after vaccination.

Treatment described: roughly 20 received Ad26.COV2.S at low or high dose, single or two shots; about 5 received placebo; per-sample allocation not given. Material that was analyzed had been drawn on day 63 after the first vaccine or placebo injection. This clonotype originated in a person aged 18-65 years who received the Ad26.COV2.S COVID-19 vaccine or a placebo. This sequence joins TRBV5-1 and TRBJ2-5; 7 bases fit TRBD1. Sample: peripheral blood, taken in a trial of Ad26.COV2.S vaccine versus placebo. CDR3 in amino acids: CASSLASGQVPQETQYF. CDR3 sequence (DNA): TGCGCCAGCAGCTTGGCGTCCGGACAGGTCCCCCAAGAGACCCAGTACTTC.